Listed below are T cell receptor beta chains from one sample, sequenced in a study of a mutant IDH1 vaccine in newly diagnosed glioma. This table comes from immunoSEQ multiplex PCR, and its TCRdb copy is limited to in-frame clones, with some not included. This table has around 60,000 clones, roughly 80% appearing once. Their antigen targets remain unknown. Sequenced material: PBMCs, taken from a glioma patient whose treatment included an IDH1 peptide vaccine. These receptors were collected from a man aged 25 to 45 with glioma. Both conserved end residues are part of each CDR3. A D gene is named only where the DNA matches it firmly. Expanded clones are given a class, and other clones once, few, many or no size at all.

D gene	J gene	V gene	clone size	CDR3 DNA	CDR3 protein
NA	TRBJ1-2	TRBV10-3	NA	TGTGCCATCAGTGACTCAGGGTATGGCTACACCTTC	CAISDSGYGYTF
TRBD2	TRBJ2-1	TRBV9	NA	TGTGCCAGCAGCGTAGCGGGGGGGCGCGACAATGAGCAGTTCTTC	CASSVAGGRDNEQFF
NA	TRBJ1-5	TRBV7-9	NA	TGTGCCAGCAGCTTAAGGGTTGCGGGAGAGGGCAATCAGCCCCAGCATTTT	CASSLRVAGEGNQPQHF
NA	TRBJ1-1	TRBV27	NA	TGTGCCAGCAGTTTATGGGAGAACACTGAAGCTTTCTTT	CASSLWENTEAFF
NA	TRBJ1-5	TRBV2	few	TGTGCCAGCAGTGTTGAAAGGGGCAATCAGCCCCAGCATTTT	CASSVERGNQPQHF
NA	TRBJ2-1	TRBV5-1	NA	TGCGCCAGCAGACCCAACGGGACCCTCCGGGTAGGCTCCTACAATGAGCAGTTCTTC	CASRPNGTLRVGSYNEQFF
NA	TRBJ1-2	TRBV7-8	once	TGTGCCAGCAGCTCTACCGGGGGGGGGCGCGATGGCTACACCTTC	CASSSTGGGRDGYTF
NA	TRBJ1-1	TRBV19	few	TGTGCCAGTAGTATGGGGGTAAGATCTGAAGCTTTCTTT	CASSMGVRSEAFF
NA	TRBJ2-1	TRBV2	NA	TGTGCCAGCAGTGGCTTAGCGGTTGTCAATGAGCAGTTCTTC	CASSGLAVVNEQFF
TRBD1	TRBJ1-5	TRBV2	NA	TGTGCCAGCAGGCAGCGGGACAGGGGGGGTCAGCCCCAGCATTTT	CASRQRDRGGQPQHF
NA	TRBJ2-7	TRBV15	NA	TGTGCCACCAGCAGCCAGGGAGACGAGCAGTACTTC	CATSSQGDEQYF
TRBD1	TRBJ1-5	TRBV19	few	TGTGCCAGTAGTATGATGGGACAGGTCCGGGTTCAGCCCCAGCATTTT	CASSMMGQVRVQPQHF
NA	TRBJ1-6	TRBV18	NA	TGTGCCAGCTCACGCTCCGGGGAACGGTCACCCCTCCACTTT	CASSRSGERSPLHF
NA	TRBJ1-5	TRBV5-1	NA	TGCGCCAGCAGGAAAACAGATAATAGCAATCAGCCCCAGCATTTT	CASRKTDNSNQPQHF
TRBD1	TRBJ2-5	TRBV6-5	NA	TGTGCCAGCAGTAGACAGGGGGGAGAGACCCAGTACTTC	CASSRQGGETQYF
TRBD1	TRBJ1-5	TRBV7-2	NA	TGTGCCAGCAGCTCCACAGGGGGTAGGAATCAGCCCCAGCATTTT	CASSSTGGRNQPQHF
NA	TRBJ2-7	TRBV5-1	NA	TGCGCCAGCAGCTTGGAGCCCAACAAATACGAGCAGTACTTC	CASSLEPNKYEQYF
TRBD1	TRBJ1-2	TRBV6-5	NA	TGTGCCAGCAGTTACTCGAAGACAGGGGGCTCCTATGGCTACACCTTC	CASSYSKTGGSYGYTF
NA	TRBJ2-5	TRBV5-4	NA	TGTGCCAGCAGCTTGAATGGCCAGGCGGGCGAGACCCAGTACTTC	CASSLNGQAGETQYF
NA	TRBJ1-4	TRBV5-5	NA	TGTGCCTCGAATCTAGGAGGATCCGGCACTAATGAAAAACTGTTTTTT	CASNLGGSGTNEKLFF
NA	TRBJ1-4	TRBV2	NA	TGTGCCAGCAGTGACCAGGGTGCAACTAATGAAAAACTGTTTTTT	CASSDQGATNEKLFF
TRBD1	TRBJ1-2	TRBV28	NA	TGTGCCAGTAAGGGGGCCAACTATGGCTACACCTTC	CASKGANYGYTF
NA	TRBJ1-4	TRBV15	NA	TGTGCCACCAGCAGAGATATACAGGTTAATGAAAAACTGTTTTTT	CATSRDIQVNEKLFF
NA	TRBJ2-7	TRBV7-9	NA	TGTGCCAGCAGCTTAGCGACGTACGAGCAGTACTTC	CASSLATYEQYF
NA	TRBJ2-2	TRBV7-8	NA	TGTGCCAGCAGCTTAGGGAGCCTATCGAACACCGGGGAGCTGTTTTTT	CASSLGSLSNTGELFF
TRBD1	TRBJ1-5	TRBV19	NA	TGTGCCAGTAGGATGCGGGACAGCGGCGGAGGTTATAGCAATCAGCCCCAGCATTTT	CASRMRDSGGGYSNQPQHF
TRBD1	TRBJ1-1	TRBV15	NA	TGTGCCACCAGCAGAGACGTGGACAGGGGGAAAGATTTT	CATSRDVDRGKDF
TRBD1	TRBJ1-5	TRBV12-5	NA	TGTGCTAGTGGTTTATCCGGGACAGGGGGCAATCAGCCCCAGCATTTT	CASGLSGTGGNQPQHF
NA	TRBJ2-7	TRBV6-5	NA	TGTGCCAGCAGTTCCCCATTTACAGGTACCGAGCAGTACTTC	CASSSPFTGTEQYF
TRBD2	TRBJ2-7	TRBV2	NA	TGTGCCAGCAGTGAGCGGGGGACTAACTCCTACGAGCAGTACTTC	CASSERGTNSYEQYF
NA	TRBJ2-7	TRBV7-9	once	TGTGCCAGCAGCCCGACAGGCTACGAGCAGTACTTC	CASSPTGYEQYF
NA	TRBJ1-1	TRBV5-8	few	TGTGCCAGCAGCTTTCGGTCTCTTGACACTGAAGCTTTCTTT	CASSFRSLDTEAFF
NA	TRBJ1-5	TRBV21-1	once	TGTGCCAGCAGCAACACAGGCCCTGGTCAGCCCCAGCATTTT	CASSNTGPGQPQHF
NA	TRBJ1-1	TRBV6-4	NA	TGTGCCAGCAGTGTTCACAGGTTTTCCACTGAAGCTTTCTTT	CASSVHRFSTEAFF
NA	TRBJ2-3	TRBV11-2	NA	TGTGCCAGCAGCTTATGGCCCACAGATACGCAGTATTTT	CASSLWPTDTQYF
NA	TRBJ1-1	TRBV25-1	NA	TGTGCCAGCAGGGGAGGTGCTGAAGCTTTCTTT	CASRGGAEAFF
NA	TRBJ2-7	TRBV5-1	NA	TGCGCCAGCAGCACCGACGGAAGCTCCTACGAGCAGTACTTC	CASSTDGSSYEQYF
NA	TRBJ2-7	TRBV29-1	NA	TGCAGCGTTAAGATGGGTTACGAGCAGTACTTC	CSVKMGYEQYF
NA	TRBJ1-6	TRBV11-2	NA	TGTGCCAGCAGCCTACGTCTGGGGAGCTCCTATAATTCACCCCTCCACTTT	CASSLRLGSSYNSPLHF
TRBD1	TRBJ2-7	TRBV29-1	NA	TGCAGCGTTCAGCAGGGGGCGATCGAGCAGTACTTC	CSVQQGAIEQYF
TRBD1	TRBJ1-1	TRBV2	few	TGTGCCAGCAGCAGACAGGGGATGAACACTGAAGCTTTCTTT	CASSRQGMNTEAFF
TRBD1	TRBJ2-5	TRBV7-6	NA	TGTGCCAGCAGCCCAGCGGGACAGGGGAGAGAGACCCAGTACTTC	CASSPAGQGRETQYF
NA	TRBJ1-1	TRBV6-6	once	TGTGCCAGCGAGAGAAACATGAACACTGAAGCTTTCTTT	CASERNMNTEAFF
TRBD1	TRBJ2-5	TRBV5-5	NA	TGTGCCAGCAGCTACGGGACAGGGGGCTCGAAGACCCAGTACTTC	CASSYGTGGSKTQYF
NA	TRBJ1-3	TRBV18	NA	TGTGCCAGCTCACCCCCAGGGCGACCTCGCAGCCGCAGCTCTGGAAACACCATATATTTT	CASSPPGRPRSRSSGNTIYF
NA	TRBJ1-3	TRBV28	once	TGTGCCAGCAGTGGCGGATCCGCCTCTGGAAACACCATATATTTT	CASSGGSASGNTIYF
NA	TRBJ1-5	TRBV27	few	TGTGCCAGCAGTTCAGCGCCAGGGCAGCCCCAGCATTTT	CASSSAPGQPQHF
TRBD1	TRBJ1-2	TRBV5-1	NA	TGCGCCAGCAGCACCTGGACAGGGGGCGATGACTATGGCTACACCTTC	CASSTWTGGDDYGYTF
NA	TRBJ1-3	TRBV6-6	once	TGTGCCAGCAGTTACAATCCGGCCTCTGGAAACACCATATATTTT	CASSYNPASGNTIYF
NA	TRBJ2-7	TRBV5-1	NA	TGCGCCAGCAGCTTGGGAGGGACAAGGTCCCACGAGCAGTACTTC	CASSLGGTRSHEQYF
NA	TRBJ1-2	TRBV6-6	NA	TGTGCCAGCACCGGGGGTGGGAAGACTAACTATGGCTACACCTTC	CASTGGGKTNYGYTF
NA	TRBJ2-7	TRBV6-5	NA	TGTGCCAGTCGAAGGAGCGTCTCCTACGAGCAGTACTTC	CASRRSVSYEQYF
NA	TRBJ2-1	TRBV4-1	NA	TGCGCCAGCAGCCCCATCACTGTAGGGGATGAGCAGTTCTTC	CASSPITVGDEQFF
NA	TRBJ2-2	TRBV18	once	TGTGCCAGCTCCCCGGGCACCGGGGAGCTGTTTTTT	CASSPGTGELFF
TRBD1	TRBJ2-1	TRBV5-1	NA	TGCGCCAGCCGCCCCGGGACAGGGACCTACAATGAGCAGTTCTTC	CASRPGTGTYNEQFF
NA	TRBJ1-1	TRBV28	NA	TGTGCCAGCAGTTTAAGAGGGAACACTGAAGCTTTCTTT	CASSLRGNTEAFF
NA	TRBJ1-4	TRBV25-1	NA	TGTGCCAGCAGTGAATCTCGGGGAGTGATAACTAATGAAAAACTGTTTTTT	CASSESRGVITNEKLFF
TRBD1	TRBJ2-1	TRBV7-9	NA	TGTGCCAGCAGCACGAGAGGACAGGGAACAAATGAGCAGTTCTTC	CASSTRGQGTNEQFF